This entry lists 12 T cell receptor beta chains sequenced from one sample in a study of blood T cell repertoires in COVID-19. Generated by immunoSEQ multiplex PCR, the TCRdb table keeps only in-frame clones and is missing some. This sample has about 76,000 clones, with 90% found just once. Source material: peripheral blood. These receptors were collected from a man in his fifties or sixties with acute or convalescent COVID-19.

The chain carries TRBV27 and TRBJ2-3; 9 bases align to TRBD1. CDR3 length: 20 residues. Germline V CDR1 and CDR2: MNHEY, SMNVEV (reference sequence). V dropped 1 base and J dropped 3; count of bases not matched to a gene: 17. The CDR3 DNA is TGTGCCAGCAGTTTATTTCCCCCCGTCCAACAGGGGGCAATTACAGATACGCAGTATTTT. Translated, it gives CASSLFPPVQQGAITDTQYF.

V and J are TRBV5-6 and TRBJ1-2; no clear D gene. With 4 bases removed from V and 5 bases from J, the gap between germline ends came to 12 bases. CDR1 is SGHDT, CDR2 YYEEEE, per germline. This CDR3 comprises 13 residues. The CDR3 here is CASSAGSGYGYTF. DNA of the CDR3: TGTGCCAGCAGCGCGGGATCTGGTTATGGCTACACCTTC.

The V call is TRBV5-5, the J call TRBJ2-7; TRBD2 might be the D (6 bases). The CDR3 runs to 14 residues. V gave up 0 bases and J gave up 3 bases, with 10 bases separating them. Germline lookup yields CDR1 SGHKS and CDR2 YYEKEE (reference sequence). The CDR3 region has the DNA TGTGCCAGCAGCTTGGTCTGGGGGGACTACGAGCAGTACTTC. It specifies CASSLVWGDYEQYF.

The chain uses TRBV28 and TRBJ2-7; D ambiguous. Germline assignment: CDR1 MDHEN and CDR2 SYDVKM. The CDR3 runs 12 residues. Trimming took 3 bases from V and 12 from J, leaving 15 bases between them. The CDR3 sequence: CASSFSGVPGYF. CDR3 nucleotides: TGTGCCAGCAGTTTCTCCGGAGTCCCTGGGTACTTC.

The rearrangement uses TRBV5-6 and TRBJ2-3, with 7 bases that match TRBD2. CDR1 SGHDT and CDR2 YYEEEE come from the germline V gene. The V segment lost 1 base and the J segment 6 bases; nucleotides outside the gene matches: 11. This CDR3 has 16 amino acids. The CDR3, as DNA: TGTGCCAGCAGCTTGTTCTCGGCGGGAGTGTCCGATACGCAGTATTTT. It specifies CASSLFSAGVSDTQYF.

In this sample, this clone turned up once. The chain has TRBV6-6 and TRBJ1-1; D gene uncertain. Trimming removed 6 bases from V and 4 bases from J, with 12 bases in between. Germline values: CDR1 MNHNY, CDR2 SVGAGI (reference sequence). CDR3 size: 13 residues. CDR3 sequence: CASSYEAGTEAFF. The DNA of the CDR3 is TGTGCCAGCAGCTACGAAGCGGGCACTGAAGCTTTCTTT.

The CDR3 protein is CASSDLGGPQHF. The CDR3 bases are TGTGCCAGCAGTGACCTAGGCGGACCCCAGCATTTT. The chain couples TRBV6-1 to TRBJ1-5; D is unclear. The CDR3 totals 12 residues. V gave up 3 bases and J gave up 10 bases, with 10 bases separating them. The germline V gene has CDR1 MNHNS and CDR2 SASEGT.

The V gene is TRBV9, the J gene TRBJ2-1, with TRBD1 matching over 9 bases. Germline CDR1 and CDR2: SGDLS and YYNGEE. V lost 4 bases and J lost 7; bases outside the gene matches: 9. This CDR3 contains 15 residues. The CDR3 DNA follows: TGTGCCAGCAGCACTGGACAGGGGTCGTGGAATGAGCAGTTCTTC. Protein: CASSTGQGSWNEQFF.

The J gene is TRBJ2-3, the V gene TRBV19; 8 bases line up with TRBD2. Trimming cost V 5 bases and J 5 bases; bases outside gene matches: 18. The germline V gene has CDR1 LNHDA and CDR2 SQIVND (reference sequence). This CDR3 is built from 18 residues. The CDR3 DNA follows: TGTGCCAGTAGTTCCGCCCGGCTAGCGGGCGGGAATGGAGATACGCAGTATTTT. The encoded protein is CASSSARLAGGNGDTQYF.

The chain is built from TRBV15 and TRBJ1-5; possibly TRBD1 for D (5 bases). Germline assignment: CDR1 LNHNV and CDR2 YYDKDF (reference sequence). The CDR3 loop spans 17 amino acids. The V gene lost 1 base and the J gene lost 4 bases, with 17 bases spanning the gap. This CDR3 is CATSRALQAVWNQPQHF. The CDR3 DNA sequence: TGTGCCACCAGCAGAGCGTTACAGGCGGTCTGGAATCAGCCCCAGCATTTT.

The chain has TRBV6-2 or TRBV6-3 and TRBJ2-5; D may be TRBD2 (5 bases). The CDR3 sequence is 13 residues long. Germline CDR1 and CDR2: MNHEY and SVGEGT. The germline V and J ends were trimmed by 3 bases and 3 bases, with 8 bases remaining between them. In DNA, the CDR3 is TGTGCCAGCAGTTATTCGGGGAAAGAGACCCAGTACTTC. Amino acid sequence: CASSYSGKETQYF.

A note on this clone: One end of the junction does not line up with germline, which may come from a read error. The chain carries TRBV28 and TRBJ2-4, with 7 positions matching TRBD2. The CDR3 contains 14 residues. The germline gives CDR1 MDHEN, CDR2 SYDVKM. CDR3 in DNA: TGTGCCAGCAGATTATCCCACGGGGGGAACATTCAGTACTTC. This gives the protein CASRLSHGGNIQYF.